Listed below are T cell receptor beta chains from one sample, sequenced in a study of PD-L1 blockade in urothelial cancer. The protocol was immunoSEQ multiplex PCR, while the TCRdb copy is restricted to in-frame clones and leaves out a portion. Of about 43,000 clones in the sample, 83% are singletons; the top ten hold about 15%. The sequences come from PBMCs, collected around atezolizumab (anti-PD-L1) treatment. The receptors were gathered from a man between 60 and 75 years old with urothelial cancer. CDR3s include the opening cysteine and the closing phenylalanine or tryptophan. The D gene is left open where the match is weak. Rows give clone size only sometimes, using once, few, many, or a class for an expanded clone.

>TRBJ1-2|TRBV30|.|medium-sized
CAWSSGVEGYGYTF
TGTGCCTGGAGTTCGGGGGTTGAGGGCTATGGCTACACCTTC
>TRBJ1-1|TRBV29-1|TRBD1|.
CSVRQGFAMNTEAFF
TGCAGCGTGAGACAGGGGTTCGCTATGAACACTGAAGCTTTCTTT
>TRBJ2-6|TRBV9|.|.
CASSLFGDNSGANVLTF
TGTGCCAGCAGCCTTTTCGGGGACAACTCTGGGGCCAACGTCCTGACTTTC
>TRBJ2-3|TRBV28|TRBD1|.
CASSPLTGGTDTQYF
TGTGCCAGCAGTCCGTTGACAGGGGGAACAGATACGCAGTATTTT
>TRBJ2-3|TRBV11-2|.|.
CASSPELGTDTQYF
TGTGCCAGCAGCCCCGAGTTAGGCACAGATACGCAGTATTTT
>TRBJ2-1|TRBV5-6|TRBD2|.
CASSPLFVRGGPYNEQFF
TGTGCCAGCAGCCCCTTGTTTGTCCGGGGGGGCCCCTACAATGAGCAGTTCTTC
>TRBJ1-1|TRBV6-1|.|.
CASSAVFNTEAFF
TGTGCCAGCAGTGCGGTTTTCAACACTGAAGCTTTCTTT
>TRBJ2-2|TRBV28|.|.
CASSSRGRPNTGELFF
TGTGCCAGCAGCTCAAGGGGTAGACCGAACACCGGGGAGCTGTTTTTT
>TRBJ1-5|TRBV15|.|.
CATSIAQRNQPQHF
TGTGCCACCAGCATAGCGCAACGCAATCAGCCCCAGCATTTT
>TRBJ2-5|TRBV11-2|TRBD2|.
CASSYGLAGGQETQYF
TGTGCCAGCAGCTACGGACTAGCGGGAGGACAAGAGACCCAGTACTTC
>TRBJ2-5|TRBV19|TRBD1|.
CASSTPRTGGFRETQYF
TGTGCCAGTAGTACCCCTAGGACAGGGGGCTTCAGAGAGACCCAGTACTTC
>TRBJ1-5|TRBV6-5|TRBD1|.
CASSPGTESNQPQHF
TGTGCCAGCAGTCCCGGGACAGAAAGCAATCAGCCCCAGCATTTT
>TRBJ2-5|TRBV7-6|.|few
CASSPGPSETQYF
TGTGCCAGCAGCCCTGGGCCGTCGGAGACCCAGTACTTC
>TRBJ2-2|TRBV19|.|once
CASIAGRTHFTGELFF
TGTGCCAGTATCGCGGGGCGAACACACTTCACCGGGGAGCTGTTTTTT
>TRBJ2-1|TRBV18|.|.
CASSPPQRIGVQFF
TGTGCCAGCTCTCCCCCACAGCGGATCGGCGTGCAGTTCTTC
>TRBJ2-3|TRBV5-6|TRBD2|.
CASSPLTGGKADTQYF
TGTGCCAGCAGCCCGCTCACGGGGGGGAAGGCAGATACGCAGTATTTT
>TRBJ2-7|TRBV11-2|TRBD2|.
CASGGIRTSGVSYEQYF
TGTGCCAGCGGCGGCATACGGACTAGCGGGGTTTCCTACGAGCAGTACTTC
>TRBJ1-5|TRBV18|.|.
CASSPSTDRPQHF
TGTGCCAGCTCACCCTCGACAGACCGGCCCCAGCATTTT
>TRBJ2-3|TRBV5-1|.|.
CASSLEGVTSPDTQYF
TGCGCCAGCAGCTTGGAAGGGGTCACCTCCCCAGATACGCAGTATTTT
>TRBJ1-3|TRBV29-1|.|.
CSVEDGRGVFGNTIYF
TGCAGCGTTGAAGATGGCAGGGGTGTTTTTGGAAACACCATATATTTT
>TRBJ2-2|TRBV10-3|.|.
CAISVSGSPVDAGELFF
TGTGCCATCAGTGTTTCCGGGAGCCCGGTAGACGCCGGGGAGCTGTTTTTT
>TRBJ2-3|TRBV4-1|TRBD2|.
CASSGLAGERDTQYF
TGCGCCAGCAGCGGGCTAGCGGGGGAGCGGGATACGCAGTATTTT
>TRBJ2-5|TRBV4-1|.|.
CASSQGWGDPQETQYF
TGCGCCAGCAGCCAAGGCTGGGGAGACCCACAAGAGACCCAGTACTTC
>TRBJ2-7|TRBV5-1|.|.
CASSLVGETYEQYF
TGCGCCAGCAGCTTGGTGGGAGAAACCTACGAGCAGTACTTC
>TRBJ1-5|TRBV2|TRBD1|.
CASSGTDNSNQPQHF
TGTGCCAGCAGCGGGACAGACAATAGCAATCAGCCCCAGCATTTT
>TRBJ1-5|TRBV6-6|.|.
CASRLLSQPQHF
TGTGCCAGCAGACTTCTGAGTCAGCCCCAGCATTTT
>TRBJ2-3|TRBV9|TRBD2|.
CASGRLAGGPDTQYF
TGTGCCAGCGGTCGACTAGCGGGGGGTCCAGATACGCAGTATTTT
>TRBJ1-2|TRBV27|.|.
CASSPPGGLYGYTF
TGTGCCAGCAGTCCCCCGGGGGGACTCTATGGCTACACCTTC
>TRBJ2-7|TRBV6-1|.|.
CASRGGPYEQYF
TGTGCCAGCAGGGGGGGACCCTACGAGCAGTACTTC
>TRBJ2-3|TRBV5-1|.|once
CASSGGTADTQYF
TGCGCCAGCAGCGGAGGGACGGCAGATACGCAGTATTTT
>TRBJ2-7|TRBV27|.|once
CASSLTGTAYEQYF
TGTGCCAGCAGCTTAACAGGGACGGCGTACGAGCAGTACTTC
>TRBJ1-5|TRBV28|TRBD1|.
CASSPPTGSQFYQPQHF
TGTGCCAGCAGTCCCCCGACAGGGTCCCAATTTTACCAGCCCCAGCATTTT
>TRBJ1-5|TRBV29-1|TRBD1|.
CSVGTGNQPQHF
TGCAGCGTTGGGACAGGGAACCAGCCCCAGCATTTT
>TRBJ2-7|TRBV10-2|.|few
CASSTYYEQYF
TGCGCCAGCAGCACCTACTACGAGCAGTACTTC
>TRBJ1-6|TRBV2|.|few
CASSERMYRLNSPLHF
TGTGCCAGCAGTGAAAGGATGTACAGGCTTAATTCACCCCTCCACTTT
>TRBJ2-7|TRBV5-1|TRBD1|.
CASSLSGGLSEQYF
TGCGCCAGCAGCTTATCAGGGGGTCTTTCAGAGCAGTACTTC
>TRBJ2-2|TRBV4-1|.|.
CASSQDGDVNTGELFF
TGCGCCAGCAGCCAAGATGGAGATGTAAACACCGGGGAGCTGTTTTTT
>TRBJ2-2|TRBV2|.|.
CASSGQGWAGELFF
TGTGCCAGCAGTGGCCAGGGGTGGGCCGGGGAGCTGTTTTTT
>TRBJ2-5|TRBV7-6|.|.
CASSLSPSGIQETQYF
TGTGCCAGCAGCCTCTCCCCATCCGGGATCCAAGAGACCCAGTACTTC
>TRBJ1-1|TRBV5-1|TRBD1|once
CASSLGGQGNTEAFF
TGCGCCAGCAGCTTGGGTGGACAGGGGAACACTGAAGCTTTCTTT
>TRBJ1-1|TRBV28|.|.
CATLGGGNTEAFF
TGTGCCACTCTGGGGGGGGGTAACACTGAAGCTTTCTTT
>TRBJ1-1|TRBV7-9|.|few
CASSPGARGMNTEAFF
TGTGCCAGCAGCCCGGGAGCGAGGGGTATGAACACTGAAGCTTTCTTT
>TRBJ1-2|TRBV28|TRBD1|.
CASSLTPQQGYGYTF
TGTGCCAGCAGTTTAACCCCCCAACAGGGGTATGGCTACACCTTC
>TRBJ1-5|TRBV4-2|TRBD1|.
CASSHYGQGDQPQHF
TGTGCCAGCAGCCACTATGGACAGGGGGATCAGCCCCAGCATTTT
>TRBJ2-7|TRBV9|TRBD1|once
CASSVGGTANYEQYF
TGTGCCAGCAGCGTAGGAGGGACAGCGAACTACGAGCAGTACTTC